This paragraph reports one T cell receptor beta chain. Antigen specificity is unknown. TCR beta was sequenced from blood CD8+ and CD4+ T cells. Treatment-naive patients with stable or active relapsing-remitting disease were the multiple sclerosis controls. This entry is derived from a study of CD8 T cells in Susac syndrome. Whole-study results and caveats: TCR sequencing and HLA analysis covered a relatively small number of individuals.

Random hexamers were used to reverse transcribe the RNA input (about 0.5 to 1 ug). The CDR3 of TCR beta was amplified by immunoSEQ multiplex PCR across 54 Vbeta and 13 Jbeta. In TCRdb, the immunoSEQ multiplex PCR reads were re-called with MiXCR into one record per CDR3 protein. This sample has 400,000 or so distinct CDR3 sequences, with more than 80% found just once. This CDR3 spans 20 amino acids. In germline, CDR1 is MDHEN, CDR2 SYDVKM. Unmatched junction bases numbered 18, after V lost 2 bases and J lost 3 bases. This receptor was identified in a human donor with multiple sclerosis. The chain carries TRBV28 and TRBJ2-1; 8 bases line up with TRBD1. Material: CD8+ T cells from PBMCs. CDR3 region: CASSLPKQGQGVLIYNEQFF. CDR3 DNA sequence: TGTGCCAGCAGTTTACCGAAACAAGGACAGGGTGTCTTGATCTACAATGAGCAGTTCTTC.